This T cell receptor beta chain comes out of a study of T cells after yellow fever vaccination. Study-wide findings and caveats: Faster peaking, at day 5 versus 15, marked a secondary response that was weaker. Overall, a small share of clonotypes was seen in both CD4 and CD8 compartments. Abundant bulk-derived clonotypes could contaminate FACS-sorted repertoires.

In its sample, this clonotype was seen a few times. What it recognizes is unknown. A process of 5'RACE template switching, which added a universal primer site and UMIs, was used to make TCR cDNA. TCRdb fed the 5' RACE reads into MiXCR, producing one record per CDR3 protein. The repertoire holds about 170,000 distinct CDR3 sequences, with more than 9.5% as singletons. The CDR3 runs 14 residues. In germline, CDR1 is MDHEN, CDR2 SYDVKM. V lost 9 bases, J lost 1 base, and 6 bases stayed unmatched. The input for sequencing was CD8+ T cells sorted from PBMCs, taken 15 days after the yellow fever booster vaccination. This chain uses TRBV28 with TRBJ2-1, with 7 nucleotides matching TRBD1. This receptor was identified in a young man who received the YFV17D yellow fever vaccine. In DNA, the CDR3 is TGTGCCAGTAGGGGGCTAACGTCCTACAATGAGCAGTTCTTC. This sequence encodes CASRGLTSYNEQFF.